The 27 T cell receptor beta chains listed next were all sequenced from one sample in a study of blood T cells in healthy people across ages. Next came a second PCR, run for roughly 6 to 11 cycles, which used a sample-barcoded 5' primer along with a J-beta primer mix. MiXCR was run by TCRdb on the 5' RACE reads, yielding one entry per CDR3 protein. The table lists 1.2 million to 1.5 million distinct CDR3 sequences, roughly 45% of them singletons. Sequenced: blood. The source is a woman aged 18 to 35 in good health.

The V and J genes are TRBV6-1 and TRBJ2-3; 13 nucleotides line up with TRBD2. The germline CDR1 and CDR2 sequences are MNHNS and SASEGT. The ends lost 4 bases at V and 4 bases at J; junction bases unmatched: 8. The CDR3 is 17 residues long. The CDR3 region has the DNA TGTGCCAGCAGTGGGCGGACTAGCGGGAGAGTGCCAGATACGCAGTATTTT. This sequence encodes CASSGRTSGRVPDTQYF.

This chain connects TRBV20-1 to TRBJ2-3; 14 bases match TRBD2. V was pared by 1 base and J by 4 bases, with 1 base of the junction left unmatched. Germline V gives CDR1 DFQATT, CDR2 SNEGSKA (reference sequence). There are 15 residues in the CDR3. As DNA, the CDR3 is TGCAGTGCTAGAGTGGGACTAGCGGGGGCAGATACGCAGTATTTT. Its translation is CSARVGLAGADTQYF.

The chain employs TRBV2 and TRBJ1-1, with TRBD1 as a possible D gene (5 bases). The CDR3 spans 15 residues. Per germline, CDR1 SNHLY and CDR2 FYNNEI. With 5 bases removed from V and 0 bases from J, the gap between germline ends came to 13 bases. CDR3 residues: CASSPGTDMNTEAFF. The CDR3 DNA follows: TGTGCCAGCAGTCCCGGGACGGACATGAACACTGAAGCTTTCTTT.

This chain uses TRBV5-1 with TRBJ1-1; weak D call: TRBD1 (5 bases). V was cut by 4 bases and J by 1 base, with 11 bases left in between. CDR1 is SGHRS, CDR2 YFSETQ, per germline. The CDR3 length is 14 residues. CDR3 bases: TGCGCCAGCAGCACCGGGACCTCGAACACTGAAGCTTTCTTT. Encoded protein: CASSTGTSNTEAFF.

V is TRBV7-2 and J is TRBJ2-5; 10 positions agree with TRBD2. The DNA end is more similar to TRBJ2-7, so the J call may be wrong. This CDR3 spans 15 amino acids. Germline V gene sequence: CDR1 SGHTA, CDR2 FQGNSA. CDR3 in DNA: TGTGCCAGCACCAGTGGACGAGCGGGAGGGGGCGAGCAGTACTTC. This gives the protein CASTSGRAGGGEQYF.

This clonotype was seen a handful of times. The rearrangement uses TRBV7-2 and TRBJ2-7, with D possibly TRBD2 on 7 matching bases. The CDR3 is made up of 14 amino acids. CDR1 is SGHTA, CDR2 FQGNSA, per germline. V was cut by 4 bases and J by 5 bases, with 15 bases left in between. CDR3 coding DNA: TGTGCCAGCAGCTCACAGGGAGGGAACCACGAGCAGTACTTC. The encoded protein is CASSSQGGNHEQYF. Together with reference TRBV7-2 and TRBJ2-7, the CDR3 gives the full variable domain: GAGVSQSPSNKVTEKGKDVELRCDPISGHTALYWYRQSLGQGLEFLIYFQGNSAPDKSGLPSDRFSAERTGGSVSTLTIQRTQQEDSAVYLCASSSQGGNHEQYFGPGTRLTVT.

This rearrangement joins TRBV6-5 to TRBJ1-1; D gene uncertain. The V and J ends lost 5 bases and 0 bases respectively, with 7 bases between them. Germline CDR1 is MNHEY and CDR2 is SVGAGI. CDR3 length: 13 residues. The CDR3 is CASSRPLNTEAFF. CDR3 coding DNA: TGTGCCAGCAGTCGTCCCCTGAACACTGAAGCTTTCTTT.

This clonotype has just a few counts. The chain links TRBV6-2 or TRBV6-3 to TRBJ2-7, with 7 bases aligning to TRBD1. The germline gives CDR1 MNHEY, CDR2 SVGEGT. The CDR3 runs 14 residues. V lost 6 bases and J lost 2; bases outside the gene matches: 7. The CDR3 sequence: CASRRTGATYEQYF. Here the CDR3 DNA reads TGTGCCAGCAGAAGGACAGGAGCCACCTACGAGCAGTACTTC.

The table lists this clonotype with a few counts. This chain joins TRBV9 and TRBJ2-3, with D possibly matching TRBD1 (6 bases). Per germline, CDR1 SGDLS and CDR2 YYNGEE. The CDR3 covers 15 residues. Trimming stripped 0 bases from V and 6 bases from J, with 14 bases between. CDR3 sequence reads: CASSVGGQGMDTQYF. In DNA, the CDR3 is TGTGCCAGCAGCGTAGGGGGTCAGGGGATGGATACGCAGTATTTT.

V gene TRBV12-3 or TRBV12-4 combines with J gene TRBJ2-7, with D uncertain. Trimming removed 2 bases from V and 0 bases from J, with 8 bases in between. The CDR3 extends over 14 amino acids. CDR3 sequence: CASSLYELSYEQYF. CDR3 nucleotide sequence: TGTGCCAGCAGTTTATATGAACTCTCCTACGAGCAGTACTTC.

The J gene is TRBJ2-1, the V gene TRBV20-1; 8 bases fit TRBD2. CDR3 size: 14 residues. CDR1 is DFQATT and CDR2 is SNEGSKA in the germline V gene (reference sequence). Unmatched junction bases numbered 6, after V lost 6 bases and J lost 2 bases. This chain's CDR3 is CSAPAGRAYNEQFF. CDR3 DNA sequence: TGCAGTGCCCCTGCCGGGAGGGCCTACAATGAGCAGTTCTTC.

The chain is built from TRBV10-3 and TRBJ2-3, with D possibly matching TRBD2 (6 bases). V was pared by 6 bases and J by 5 bases, with 12 bases between. The CDR3 totals 13 residues. Germline CDR1 reads ENHRY; CDR2 reads SYGVKD. This CDR3 is CAIRGTEQDTQYF. CDR3 in DNA: TGTGCCATCAGGGGGACTGAACAAGATACGCAGTATTTT.

This chain links TRBV3-1 with TRBJ2-5, with D uncertain. CDR3 length equals 15 residues. CDR1 is LGHDT, CDR2 YNNKEL, per germline (reference sequence). V shed 1 base and J shed 11 bases, with 20 bases lying between them. The CDR3 here is CASSQVPILYNEQYF. The CDR3 region has the DNA TGTGCCAGCAGCCAAGTTCCAATCCTCTACAATGAGCAGTACTTC.

The chain's CDR3 is CASRDPHSPSSGANVLTF. The CDR3 DNA follows: TGTGCCAGCAGAGATCCACACTCCCCCAGCTCTGGGGCCAACGTCCTGACTTTC. This chain uses TRBV6-1 with TRBJ2-6; D unclear. Germline-derived CDR1 and CDR2 are MNHNS and SASEGT. Trimming removed 6 bases from V and 0 bases from J, with 18 bases in between. The CDR3 has 18 residues.

The chain uses TRBV2 and TRBJ1-1; tentatively, D is TRBD1 (6 bases). There are 16 residues in the CDR3. Germline CDR1 is SNHLY and CDR2 is FYNNEI. Trimming took off 2 bases at V and 4 bases at J, with 17 bases between the two ends. This CDR3 reads CASSESPGASFTEAFF. The DNA of the CDR3 is TGTGCCAGCAGTGAATCCCCAGGGGCTTCGTTCACTGAAGCTTTCTTT.

The chain carries TRBV7-2 and TRBJ2-7; D possibly matches TRBD1 or TRBD2 (5 bases each). Trimming took off 7 bases at V and 1 base at J, with 17 bases between the two ends. The germline CDR1 and CDR2 sequences are SGHTA and FQGNSA. The CDR3 covers 15 residues. CDR3 bases: TGTGCCAGCACCCCCAACCGGGACGGGTCCTACGAGCAGTACTTC. Protein product: CASTPNRDGSYEQYF.

The V gene is TRBV27, the J gene TRBJ1-5; D remains unclear. Looked up from germline, CDR1 is MNHEY and CDR2 is SMNVEV (reference sequence). The CDR3 consists of 11 residues. The V and J ends lost 11 bases and 3 bases respectively, with 8 bases between them. Written as DNA, the CDR3 is TGTGCCTCAGGCGACAATCAGCCCCAGCATTTT. It is translated as CASGDNQPQHF.

This clonotype was detected only a few times. The V gene is TRBV20-1, the J gene TRBJ2-7, with 11 bases matching TRBD2. V was pared by 5 bases and J by 3 bases, with 6 bases of the junction left unmatched. The germline CDR1 and CDR2 sequences are DFQATT and SNEGSKA (reference sequence). The CDR3 sequence is 14 residues long. The CDR3 DNA follows: TGCAGTGCTCCCCTAGCGGGGGGAAACTACGAGCAGTACTTC. This encodes CSAPLAGGNYEQYF.

The genes are TRBV5-4 and TRBJ2-5; TRBD2 aligns across 8 bases. The CDR3 runs 15 residues. CDR1 SGHNT and CDR2 YYREEE come from the germline V gene (reference sequence). J lost 5 bases, V lost 2 bases, and 8 bases had no gene match. CDR3 nucleotides: TGTGCCAGCAGCTTACCCTCCGGGGGGGCGGAGACCCAGTACTTC. Its protein product is CASSLPSGGAETQYF.

The chain employs TRBV6-1 and TRBJ1-1, with TRBD1 matching over 8 bases. The CDR3 sequence is 15 residues long. With V trimmed by 2 bases and J by 4 bases, 6 bases remained unmatched. Germline V gene data show CDR1 as MNHNS and CDR2 as SASEGT. CDR3 DNA sequence: TGTGCCAGCAGTGAAAACAGGGGGATGGGCACTGAAGCTTTCTTT. Translating it yields CASSENRGMGTEAFF.

The rearrangement joins TRBV29-1 to TRBJ1-2; no firm D call. V lost 5 bases and J 3 bases, leaving 4 bases between the germline ends. Germline V gives CDR1 SQVTM, CDR2 ANQGSEA. The CDR3 is made up of 10 amino acids. The CDR3: CSVRDYGYTF. The CDR3 DNA follows: TGCAGCGTTCGGGACTATGGCTACACCTTC.

This clonotype was seen a few times. The gene calls are TRBV6-1 and TRBJ1-5, with TRBD1 as a possible D gene (6 bases). This CDR3 has 13 amino acids. V lost 11 bases and J lost 2, with 13 bases in between. Germline V CDR1 and CDR2: MNHNS, SASEGT. The CDR3 DNA follows: TGTGCCTCGCGGGAGGGGGGCAATCAGCCCCAGCATTTT. Amino acid sequence: CASREGGNQPQHF.

The V and J genes are TRBV3-1 and TRBJ2-5; 7 bases fit TRBD2. Germline values: CDR1 LGHDT, CDR2 YNNKEL (reference sequence). The CDR3 sequence is 16 residues long. The trim removed 1 base at V and 11 bases at J, leaving 16 bases unmatched. CDR3 amino acids: CASSQALAGKGREQYF. CDR3 nucleotide sequence: TGTGCCAGCAGCCAAGCCTTAGCGGGCAAGGGCCGTGAGCAGTACTTC.

The genes are TRBV2 and TRBJ1-1; no clear D. Germline CDR1 SNHLY, CDR2 FYNNEI. The CDR3 extends over 11 amino acids. Trimming pared 1 base from V and 11 bases from J, leaving 8 bases between. CDR3 region: CASSEEGGAFF. DNA of the CDR3: TGTGCCAGCAGTGAAGAGGGAGGGGCTTTCTTT.

This chain links TRBV15 with TRBJ1-1; D gene unclear. V lost 3 bases to trimming and J lost 1 base, with 9 bases between them. Germline V gives CDR1 LNHNV, CDR2 YYDKDF (reference sequence). This CDR3 is built from 14 residues. DNA for the CDR3: TGTGCCACCAGCAGGACCCCAGCGAACACTGAAGCTTTCTTT. As protein: CATSRTPANTEAFF.

In its sample, this clonotype was seen a few times. V gene TRBV6-5 combines with J gene TRBJ1-6; the D is unclear. Germline V gene lookup returns CDR1 MNHEY and CDR2 SVGAGI. The length of the CDR3 is 16 residues. The V gene lost 2 bases and the J gene lost 0 bases, with 8 bases spanning the gap. CDR3 sequence reads: CASSYGSVSYNSPLHF. Here the CDR3 DNA reads TGTGCCAGCAGTTACGGAAGCGTCTCCTATAATTCACCCCTCCACTTT.

The count of this clonotype is one. This rearrangement joins TRBV20-1 to TRBJ2-3; 12 bases fit TRBD2. Germline V lookup: CDR1 DFQATT, CDR2 SNEGSKA (reference sequence). With 3 bases clipped from V and 6 bases from J, the junction kept 22 bases outside the gene matches. This CDR3 has 20 amino acids. The CDR3 DNA sequence: TGCAGTGCTAGCCCCCCGGCTAGCGGGGGGGTCAGGGGTATGGGGGATACGCAGTATTTT. Translation: CSASPPASGGVRGMGDTQYF.